Each of the 13 T cell receptor beta chains below was sequenced from the same sample in a study of T-cell reconstitution after alpha-beta-depleted transplantation in children. As it was prepared, the TCRbeta library received unique molecular identifiers. TCRdb processed the PCR reads anew with MiXCR; each CDR3 protein has one entry. The data contain around 200,000 distinct CDR3 sequences, roughly 6.8% of them seen just once; the ten biggest clones take up more than 2.5%. This specimen was PBMCs from the stem cell graft donor, taken from the stem cell graft. The source is a human donor who donated a stem cell graft to a child with Wiskott-Aldrich syndrome.

V gene TRBV25-1 combines with J gene TRBJ1-6; D is perhaps TRBD1 (5 bases). The CDR3 has 11 amino acids. Germline V gives CDR1 MGHDK, CDR2 SYGVNS. The V end was cut by 6 bases, the J end by 14 bases, with 11 bases between. In DNA, the CDR3 is TGTGCCAGCAGATCGGGGACGACCCTCCACTTT. Protein product: CASRSGTTLHF. The entire variable domain, with the rest obtained from reference TRBV25-1 and TRBJ1-6, is as follows: EADIYQTPRYLVIGTGKKITLECSQTMGHDKMYWYQQDPGMELHLIHYSYGVNSTEKGDLSSESTVSRIRTEHFPLTLESARPSHTSQYLCASRSGTTLHFGNGTRLTVT.

At least ten counts were recorded for this clonotype. The chain's CDR3 is CASSLLHGEAFF. As DNA, the CDR3 is TGTGCCAGCAGTTTGTTGCACGGAGAAGCTTTCTTT. The chain uses TRBV12-3 or TRBV12-4 and TRBJ1-1; D gene unclear. The CDR3 is made up of 12 amino acids. V lost 3 bases and J lost 8, with 10 bases in between.

In its sample, this clonotype was seen many times. V is TRBV29-1 and J is TRBJ2-1, with unresolved D. V was clipped by 4 bases and J by 5 bases, with 9 bases between them. The CDR3 contains 12 residues. Germline V CDR1 and CDR2: SQVTM, ANQGSEA. CDR3 protein: CSVVGLNNEQFF. CDR3 in DNA: TGCAGCGTTGTAGGGCTTAACAATGAGCAGTTCTTC.

Many counts were recorded for this clonotype. The chain links TRBV29-1 to TRBJ1-1; TRBD1 might be the D (6 bases). The CDR3 contains 14 residues. The germline V gene has CDR1 SQVTM and CDR2 ANQGSEA. Trimming took off 4 bases at V and 0 bases at J, with 12 bases between the two ends. CDR3 coding DNA: TGCAGCGTTGCGACAGGCACAATGAACACTGAAGCTTTCTTT. It specifies CSVATGTMNTEAFF.

This rearrangement joins TRBV10-3 to TRBJ1-1; TRBD1 matches 7 bases. With 6 bases clipped from V and 4 bases from J, the junction kept 8 bases outside the gene matches. CDR1 ENHRY and CDR2 SYGVKD come from the germline V gene. This CDR3 region has 14 residues. This CDR3 is CAISTTGERTEAFF. The CDR3 DNA follows: TGTGCCATCAGCACTACAGGGGAGCGCACTGAAGCTTTCTTT.

This clonotype was seen repeatedly, ten times or more. This chain links TRBV10-3 with TRBJ2-7; D may correspond to TRBD1 or TRBD2 (5 bases each). The CDR3 covers 14 residues. The V end lost 2 bases, the J end lost 5 bases, and 13 bases lay between the germline ends. CDR1 is ENHRY, CDR2 SYGVKD, per germline. In nucleotides, the CDR3 is TGTGCCATCAGTGAGGGGGGTTTCTCACACGAGCAGTACTTC. As protein: CAISEGGFSHEQYF.

The table lists this clonotype with many counts. The chain is built from TRBV12-3 or TRBV12-4 and TRBJ1-5, with a possible D match to TRBD1 (6 bases). V was clipped by 3 bases and J by 6 bases, with 15 bases between them. The CDR3 contains 15 residues. The CDR3 DNA reads TGTGCCAGCAGTTTCGGGCAGGGGTACACTCAGCCCCAGCATTTT. Translating gives CASSFGQGYTQPQHF.

V usage is TRBV12-3 or TRBV12-4 and J usage is TRBJ1-2, with 8 bases aligning to TRBD1. The length of the CDR3 is 15 residues. V was clipped by 4 bases and J by 4 bases; unmatched bases: 8. CDR3 sequence: CASSSSDRAAYGYTF. CDR3 DNA: TGTGCCAGCAGTTCCTCGGACAGGGCGGCCTATGGCTACACCTTC.

This clonotype was detected many times. This CDR3 reads CASSPGHLSGNTIYF. CDR3 in DNA: TGTGCCAGCAGTCCAGGACACCTCTCTGGAAACACCATATATTTT. The chain combines TRBV6-5 with TRBJ1-3, with D perhaps matching TRBD1 (5 bases). Germline loops: CDR1 MNHEY, CDR2 SVGAGI. Trimming cost V 5 bases and J 0 bases, with 11 bases left between them. There are 15 residues in the CDR3.

This clonotype was seen many times. The J gene is TRBJ2-2, the V gene TRBV12-3 or TRBV12-4, with 7 positions matching TRBD1. Unmatched junction bases numbered 5, after V lost 6 bases and J lost 4 bases. The CDR3 contains 14 residues. This CDR3 is CASRETGPTGELFF. The CDR3 nucleotides are TGTGCCAGCAGAGAGACAGGGCCCACCGGGGAGCTGTTTTTT.

This clonotype was seen at least ten times. This chain links TRBV6-1 with TRBJ2-1; D might be TRBD2 (6 bases). The CDR3 contains 15 residues. Germline CDR1 MNHNS, CDR2 SASEGT. Trimming left V 6 bases short and J 0 bases short, with 12 bases between. The CDR3: CASREGMGSYNEQFF. CDR3 DNA: TGTGCCAGCAGGGAGGGGATGGGCTCCTACAATGAGCAGTTCTTC.

As for this clonotype: The junction and the germline gene differ at one end; a read error may be behind it. CDR3 sequence (DNA): TGTGCCAGCAGCTTAGGCTACCAGCAGTACTTC. Residues: CASSLGYQQYF. The chain uses TRBV11-2 and TRBJ2-7; D uncertain. The CDR3 length is 11 residues. From germline, CDR1 is SGHAT and CDR2 FQNNGV.

This clonotype has at least ten counts. V usage is TRBV7-2 and J usage is TRBJ2-1; TRBD2 is a possible D gene (5 bases). Germline-derived CDR1 and CDR2 are SGHTA and FQGNSA. The V gene lost 5 bases and the J gene lost 3 bases, with 8 bases spanning the gap. The CDR3 covers 13 residues. The CDR3: CASSQTSYNEQFF. CDR3 bases: TGTGCCAGCAGCCAAACTAGCTACAATGAGCAGTTCTTC.